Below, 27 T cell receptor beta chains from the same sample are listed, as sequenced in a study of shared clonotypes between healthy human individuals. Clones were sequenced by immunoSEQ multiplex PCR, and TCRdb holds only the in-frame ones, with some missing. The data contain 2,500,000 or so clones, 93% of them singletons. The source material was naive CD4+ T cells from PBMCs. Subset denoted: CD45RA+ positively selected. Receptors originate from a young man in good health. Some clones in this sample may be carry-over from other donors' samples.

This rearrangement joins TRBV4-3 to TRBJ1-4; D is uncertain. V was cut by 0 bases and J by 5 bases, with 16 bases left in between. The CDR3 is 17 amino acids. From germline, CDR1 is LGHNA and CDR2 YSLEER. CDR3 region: CASSQEPVGRKNEKLFF. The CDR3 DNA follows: TGCGCCAGCAGCCAAGAACCGGTCGGGAGAAAGAATGAAAAACTGTTTTTT.

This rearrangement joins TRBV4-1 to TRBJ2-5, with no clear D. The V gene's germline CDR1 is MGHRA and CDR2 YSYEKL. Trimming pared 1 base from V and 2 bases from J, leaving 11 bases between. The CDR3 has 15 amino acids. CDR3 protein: CASSQGQSLQETQYF. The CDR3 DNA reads TGCGCCAGCAGCCAAGGACAATCCCTACAAGAGACCCAGTACTTC.

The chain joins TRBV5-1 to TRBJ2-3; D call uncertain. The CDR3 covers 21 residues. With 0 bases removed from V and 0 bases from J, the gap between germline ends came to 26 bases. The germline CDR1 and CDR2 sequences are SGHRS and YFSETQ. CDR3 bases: TGCGCCAGCAGCTTGGACTCCTGGGTACTTAACCAATTTACTAGCACAGATACGCAGTATTTT. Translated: CASSLDSWVLNQFTSTDTQYF.

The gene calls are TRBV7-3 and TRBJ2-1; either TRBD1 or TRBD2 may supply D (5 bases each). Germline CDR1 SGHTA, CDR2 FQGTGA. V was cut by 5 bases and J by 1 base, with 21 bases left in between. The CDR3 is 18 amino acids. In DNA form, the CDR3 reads TGTGCCAGCAGCCCCATCGGGGCAGGGTATGGGTCCTACAATGAGCAGTTCTTC. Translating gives CASSPIGAGYGSYNEQFF.

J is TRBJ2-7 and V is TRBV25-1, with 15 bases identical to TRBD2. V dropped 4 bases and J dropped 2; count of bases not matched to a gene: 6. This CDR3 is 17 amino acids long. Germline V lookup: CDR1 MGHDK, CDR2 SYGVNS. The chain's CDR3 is CASSGGLAGGRAYEQYF. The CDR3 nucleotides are TGTGCCAGCAGTGGCGGACTAGCGGGAGGGCGGGCCTACGAGCAGTACTTC.

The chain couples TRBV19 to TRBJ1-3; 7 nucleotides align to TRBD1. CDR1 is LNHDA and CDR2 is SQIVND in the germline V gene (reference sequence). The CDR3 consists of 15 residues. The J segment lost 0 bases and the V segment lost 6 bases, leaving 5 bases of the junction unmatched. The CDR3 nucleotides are TGTGCCAGTAGCAAAGGGGGCGACTCTGGAAACACCATATATTTT. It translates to CASSKGGDSGNTIYF.

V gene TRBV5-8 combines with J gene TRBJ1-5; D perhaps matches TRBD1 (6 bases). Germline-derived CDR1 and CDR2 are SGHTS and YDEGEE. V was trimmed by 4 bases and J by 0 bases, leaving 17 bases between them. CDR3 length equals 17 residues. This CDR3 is CASSRFTGRYSNQPQHF. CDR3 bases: TGTGCCAGCAGCCGTTTCACAGGGCGCTATAGCAATCAGCCCCAGCATTTT.

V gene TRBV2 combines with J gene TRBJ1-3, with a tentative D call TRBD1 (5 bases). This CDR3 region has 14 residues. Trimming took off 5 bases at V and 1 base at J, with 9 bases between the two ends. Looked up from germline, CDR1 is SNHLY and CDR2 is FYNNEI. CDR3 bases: TGTGCCAGCAGTATAGGGGTTTCTGGAAACACCATATATTTT. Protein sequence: CASSIGVSGNTIYF.

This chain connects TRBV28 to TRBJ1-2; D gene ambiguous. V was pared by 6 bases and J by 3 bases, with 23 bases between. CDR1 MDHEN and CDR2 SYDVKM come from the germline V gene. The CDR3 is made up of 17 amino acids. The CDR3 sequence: CASSFPGEGGMDYGYTF. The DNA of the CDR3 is TGTGCCAGCAGCTTCCCCGGAGAGGGAGGTATGGACTATGGCTACACCTTC.

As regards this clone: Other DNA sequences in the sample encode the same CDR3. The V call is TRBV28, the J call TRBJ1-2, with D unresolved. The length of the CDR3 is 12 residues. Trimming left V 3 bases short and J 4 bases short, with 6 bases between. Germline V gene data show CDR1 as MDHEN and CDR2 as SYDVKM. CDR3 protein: CASSFGPYGYTF. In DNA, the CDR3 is TGTGCCAGCAGTTTTGGGCCCTATGGCTACACCTTC.

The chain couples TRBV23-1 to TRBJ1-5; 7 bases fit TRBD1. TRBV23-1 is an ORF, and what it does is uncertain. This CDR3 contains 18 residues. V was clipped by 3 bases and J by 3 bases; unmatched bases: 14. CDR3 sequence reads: CASSQLKDRSDNNQPQHF. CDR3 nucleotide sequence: TGCGCCAGCAGTCAGCTTAAGGACAGGAGTGATAACAATCAGCCCCAGCATTTT.

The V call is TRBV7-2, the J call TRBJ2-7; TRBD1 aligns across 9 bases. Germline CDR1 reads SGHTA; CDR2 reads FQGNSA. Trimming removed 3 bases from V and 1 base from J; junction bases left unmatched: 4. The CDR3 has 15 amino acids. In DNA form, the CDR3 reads TGTGCCAGCAGCTTTCGGACAGGGGTGTCCTACGAGCAGTACTTC. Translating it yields CASSFRTGVSYEQYF.

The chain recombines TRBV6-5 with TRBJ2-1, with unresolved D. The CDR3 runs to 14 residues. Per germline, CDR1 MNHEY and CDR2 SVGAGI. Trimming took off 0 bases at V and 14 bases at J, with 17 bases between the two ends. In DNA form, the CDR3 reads TGTGCCAGCAGTTACTCGTCCGGACCTCCTTTAGAGTTCTTC. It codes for CASSYSSGPPLEFF.

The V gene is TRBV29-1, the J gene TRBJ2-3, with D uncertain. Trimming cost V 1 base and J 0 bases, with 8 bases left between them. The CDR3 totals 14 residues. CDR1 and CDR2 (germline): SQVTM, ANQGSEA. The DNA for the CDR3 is TGCAGCGTTGAAGTCGTGACTAGCACAGATACGCAGTATTTT. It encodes CSVEVVTSTDTQYF.

The CDR3 bases are TGTGCCAGCAGTAGGCAGACAGGGACGAACACTGAAGCTTTCTTT. Translating gives CASSRQTGTNTEAFF. This sequence joins TRBV25-1 and TRBJ1-1; the match to TRBD1 covers 7 bases. V lost 5 bases, J lost 1 base, and 7 bases stayed unmatched. Germline V gives CDR1 MGHDK, CDR2 SYGVNS. The CDR3 covers 15 residues.

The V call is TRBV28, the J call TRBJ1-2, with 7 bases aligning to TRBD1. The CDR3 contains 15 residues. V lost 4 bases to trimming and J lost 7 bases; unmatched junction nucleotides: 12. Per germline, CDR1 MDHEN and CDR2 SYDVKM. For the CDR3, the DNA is TGTGCCAGCAGTTATCTAGGACAGGCTTTTGGTGGCTACACCTTC. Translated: CASSYLGQAFGGYTF.

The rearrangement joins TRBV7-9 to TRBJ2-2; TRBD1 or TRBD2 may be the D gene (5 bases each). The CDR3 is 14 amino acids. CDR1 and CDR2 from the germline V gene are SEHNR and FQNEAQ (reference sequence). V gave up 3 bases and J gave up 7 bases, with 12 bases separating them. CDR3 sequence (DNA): TGTGCCAGCAGCTTCCCTAGGGACGTCGGGGAGCTGTTTTTT. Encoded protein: CASSFPRDVGELFF. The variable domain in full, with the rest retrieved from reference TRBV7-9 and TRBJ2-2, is DTGVSQNPRHKITKRGQNVTFRCDPISEHNRLYWYRQTLGQGPEFLTYFQNEAQLEKSRLLSDRFSAERPKGSFSTLEIQRTEQGDSAMYLCASSFPRDVGELFFGEGSRLTVL.

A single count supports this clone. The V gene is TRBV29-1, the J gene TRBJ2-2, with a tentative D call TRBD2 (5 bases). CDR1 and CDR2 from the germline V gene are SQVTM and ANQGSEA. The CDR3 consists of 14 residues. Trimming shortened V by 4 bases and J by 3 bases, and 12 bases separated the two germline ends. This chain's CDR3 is CSVGVREYTGELFF. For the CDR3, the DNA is TGCAGCGTTGGGGTGAGGGAGTACACCGGGGAGCTGTTTTTT.

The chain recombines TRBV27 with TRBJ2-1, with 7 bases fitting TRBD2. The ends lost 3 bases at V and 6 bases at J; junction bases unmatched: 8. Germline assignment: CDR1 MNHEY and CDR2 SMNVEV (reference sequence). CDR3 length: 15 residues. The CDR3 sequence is CASSFPGGGVNEQFF. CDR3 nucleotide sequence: TGTGCCAGCAGTTTCCCGGGAGGCGGGGTCAATGAGCAGTTCTTC.

The CDR3 is CASSARAVSYEQYF. CDR3 sequence (DNA): TGTGCCAGCAGCGCCAGAGCGGTATCCTACGAGCAGTACTTC. This chain uses TRBV9 with TRBJ2-7; D is possibly TRBD2 (5 bases). V gave up 3 bases and J gave up 1 base, with 11 bases separating them. Germline-derived CDR1 and CDR2 are SGDLS and YYNGEE. The CDR3 loop spans 14 amino acids. Based on the CDR3 plus reference TRBV9 and TRBJ2-7, the full variable domain is DSGVTQTPKHLITATGQRVTLRCSPRSGDLSVYWYQQSLDQGLQFLIQYYNGEERAKGNILERFSAQQFPDLHSELNLSSLELGDSALYFCASSARAVSYEQYFGPGTRLTVT.

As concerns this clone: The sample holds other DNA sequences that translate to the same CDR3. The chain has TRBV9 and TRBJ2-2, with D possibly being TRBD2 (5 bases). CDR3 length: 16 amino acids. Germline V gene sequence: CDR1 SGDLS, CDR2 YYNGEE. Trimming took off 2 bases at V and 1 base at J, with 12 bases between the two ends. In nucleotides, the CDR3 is TGTGCCAGCAGCGTGGGCCTAGCAGTGAACACCGGGGAGCTGTTTTTT. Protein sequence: CASSVGLAVNTGELFF.

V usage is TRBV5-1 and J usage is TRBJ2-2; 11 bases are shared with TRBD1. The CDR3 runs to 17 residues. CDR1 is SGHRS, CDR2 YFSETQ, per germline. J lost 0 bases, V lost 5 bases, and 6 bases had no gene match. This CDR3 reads CASRSGQGGANTGELFF. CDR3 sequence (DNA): TGCGCCAGCAGATCGGGACAGGGGGGCGCGAACACCGGGGAGCTGTTTTTT.

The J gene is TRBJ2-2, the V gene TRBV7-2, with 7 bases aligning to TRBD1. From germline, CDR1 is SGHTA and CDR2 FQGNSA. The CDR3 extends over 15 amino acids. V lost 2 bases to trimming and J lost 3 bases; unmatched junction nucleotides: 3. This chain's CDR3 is CASSLNRGYTGELFF. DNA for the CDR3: TGTGCCAGCAGCTTAAACAGGGGATACACCGGGGAGCTGTTTTTT.

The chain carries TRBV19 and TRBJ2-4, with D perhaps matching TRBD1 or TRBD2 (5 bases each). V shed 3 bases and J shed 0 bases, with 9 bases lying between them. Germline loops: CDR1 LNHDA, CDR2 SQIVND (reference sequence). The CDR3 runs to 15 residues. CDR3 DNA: TGTGCCAGTAGTATTCTCGGGGCAGCCAAAAACATTCAGTACTTC. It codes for CASSILGAAKNIQYF.

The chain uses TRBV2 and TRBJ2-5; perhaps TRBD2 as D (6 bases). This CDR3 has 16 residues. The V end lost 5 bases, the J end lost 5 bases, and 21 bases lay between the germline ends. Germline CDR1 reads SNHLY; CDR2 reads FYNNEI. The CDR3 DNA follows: TGTGCCAGCAGTTTTGGGGGGTCACCTGCGGGGGAGACCCAGTACTTC. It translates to CASSFGGSPAGETQYF.

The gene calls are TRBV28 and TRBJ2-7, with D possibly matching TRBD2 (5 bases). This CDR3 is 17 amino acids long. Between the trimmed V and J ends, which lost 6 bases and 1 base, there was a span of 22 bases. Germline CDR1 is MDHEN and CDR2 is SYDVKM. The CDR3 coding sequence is TGTGCCAGCAGCCCCCCCCCGATGGGCGGGTGGTCCTACGAGCAGTACTTC. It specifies CASSPPPMGGWSYEQYF.

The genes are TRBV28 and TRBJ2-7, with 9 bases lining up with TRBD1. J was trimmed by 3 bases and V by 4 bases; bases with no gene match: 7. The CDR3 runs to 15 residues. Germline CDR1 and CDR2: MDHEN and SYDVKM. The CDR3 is CASSWTGTGYYEQYF. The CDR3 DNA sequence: TGTGCCAGCAGTTGGACAGGGACAGGGTACTACGAGCAGTACTTC.